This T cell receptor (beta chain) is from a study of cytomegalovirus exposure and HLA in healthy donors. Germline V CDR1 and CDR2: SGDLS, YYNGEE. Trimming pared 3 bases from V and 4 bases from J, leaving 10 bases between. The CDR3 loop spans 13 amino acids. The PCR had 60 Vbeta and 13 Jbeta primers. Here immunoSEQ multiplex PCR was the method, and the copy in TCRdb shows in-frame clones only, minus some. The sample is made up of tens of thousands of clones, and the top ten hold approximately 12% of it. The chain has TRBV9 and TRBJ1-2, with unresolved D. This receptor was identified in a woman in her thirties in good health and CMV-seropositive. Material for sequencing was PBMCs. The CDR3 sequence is CASSAGFGYGYTF. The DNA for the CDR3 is TGTGCCAGCAGCGCCGGGTTCGGCTATGGCTACACCTTC.